This T cell receptor (beta chain) was recovered during a study of shared clonotypes between healthy human individuals. Study findings and constraints: Investigators collected only blood, and repertoires in tissues likely differ.

Genomic DNA of unsorted samples came from 85 million to 90 million PBMCs. Germline V CDR1 and CDR2: SGHDT, YYEEEE. CDR3 length equals 14 residues. Approximately 30,000 T cell genomes (roughly 300 ng DNA) went into each PBMC replicate. Unsorted PBMC DNA sequencing spanned ten immunoSEQ deep assay plates. Assay used: immunoSEQ multiplex PCR; TCRdb lists only in-frame clones, some missing. The data show approximately 470,000 clones, roughly 80% seen once. This clone was picked up many times. No antigen is known for it. J is TRBJ2-5 and V is TRBV5-6; a possible D gene is TRBD1 (6 bases). The J call is in doubt because the DNA end fits TRBJ2-7 better. The receptor comes from a middle-aged woman in good health. Some clones in this sample may be carry-over from other donors' samples. Sequenced material: PBMCs. CDR3: CASSNPGHDYEQYF. CDR3 nucleotides: TGTGCCAGCAGCAACCCGGGACACGACTACGAGCAGTACTTC.